By its share, the clone carrying this TCR beta chain is medium-sized. Its antigen remains unidentified. CDR1 is LGHNA, CDR2 YSLEER, per germline. This CDR3 comprises 15 residues. V shed 1 base and J shed 4 bases, with 14 bases lying between them. All unsorted peripheral T cells were captured because whole blood was used without fractionation. Alpha and beta constant-region primers primed reverse transcription of around 0.5 ug RNA. Alpha and beta chain libraries were made separately by chain-specific third strand synthesis with multiplexing indices. Ligation attached cDNA to a 5' RACE adapter that carried a random hexamer and SP2 site. A single record per CDR3 protein comes from TCRdb applying MiXCR to the 5' RACE reads. The data hold about 13,000 distinct CDR3 sequences, with roughly 9.9% observed a single time. This record belongs to a study of HIV-infected patients and healthy controls. Study-level points and caveats: HIV+ repertoires were severely depleted of MAIT alpha-chain CDR3s, unlike healthy controls. Compared with controls, mean Gini indices were significantly raised in HIV-infected repertoires, possibly indicating oligoclonality. Study cohorts differed slightly in age and sex, but this did not explain diversity differences.

The source is an adult in good health. V and J are TRBV4-3 and TRBJ2-7; a weak D match, TRBD2 (5 bases). Material for sequencing was blood. CDR3: CASSQGVRAGYEQYF. The CDR3 coding sequence is TGCGCCAGCAGCCAAGGTGTGAGGGCAGGATACGAGCAGTACTTC.